These 15 T cell receptor beta chains originate from one sample sequenced in a study of cytomegalovirus exposure and HLA in healthy donors. With 60 Vbeta and 13 Jbeta primers, the PCR was carried out. TCRdb's copy holds only in-frame clones and misses some; the assay was immunoSEQ multiplex PCR. Of some 160,000 clones listed, 72% are singletons. The specimen was PBMCs. The receptors here all came from a man in his forties or fifties in good health and CMV-seronegative.

The chain joins TRBV7-2 to TRBJ2-1; 12 bases map to TRBD2. Germline loops: CDR1 SGHTA, CDR2 FQGNSA. V gave up 1 base and J gave up 12 bases; unmatched junction bases: 4. The CDR3 sequence is 14 residues long. Here the CDR3 reads CASSLGLAGVRQFF. The CDR3 region has the DNA TGTGCCAGCAGCTTAGGACTAGCGGGAGTGAGGCAGTTCTTC.

This clone has just one count. The genes are TRBV19 and TRBJ2-1; 8 bases fit TRBD2. Germline CDR1 is LNHDA and CDR2 is SQIVND (reference sequence). V lost 1 base to trimming and J lost 4 bases; unmatched junction nucleotides: 6. This CDR3 has 16 residues. CDR3 in DNA: TGTGCCAGTAGTATAGCGGCGGGAGGTAGTTACAATGAGCAGTTCTTC. As protein: CASSIAAGGSYNEQFF.

This clone was counted only a few times. The V call is TRBV7-2, the J call TRBJ2-2; no clear D gene. Per germline, CDR1 SGHTA and CDR2 FQGNSA. V lost 4 bases and J 0 bases, leaving 3 bases between the germline ends. CDR3 length: 13 residues. CDR3 nucleotide sequence: TGTGCCAGCAGCTCCTCGAACACCGGGGAGCTGTTTTTT. As protein: CASSSSNTGELFF.

Remarks on this clone: A read error may account for a junction end that differs from germline. The chain carries TRBV7-9 and TRBJ1-1; D not certain. Per germline, CDR1 SEHNR and CDR2 FQNEAQ (reference sequence). The CDR3 consists of 12 residues. The CDR3 DNA follows: TGTTCCAGCAGCTTCTGGAACACTGAAGCTTTCTTT. This encodes CSSSFWNTEAFF.

This chain uses TRBV6-1 with TRBJ1-2; the D gene is possibly TRBD1 (5 bases). The CDR3 has 14 residues. V lost 4 bases, J lost 3 bases, and 12 bases lay in between. Germline V CDR1 and CDR2: MNHNS, SASEGT. The CDR3 here is CASSAGGRDYGYTF. In DNA, the CDR3 is TGTGCCAGCAGTGCGGGGGGGAGGGACTATGGCTACACCTTC.

The gene calls are TRBV9 and TRBJ1-5, with a tentative D call TRBD1 (5 bases). The CDR3 contains 16 residues. Trimming shortened V by 0 bases and J by 0 bases, and 10 bases separated the two germline ends. CDR1 and CDR2 from the germline V gene are SGDLS and YYNGEE. The CDR3 region has the DNA TGTGCCAGCAGCGTAGAGGGGCTGTATAGCAATCAGCCCCAGCATTTT. Translated, it gives CASSVEGLYSNQPQHF. Complete variable domain (other parts from reference TRBV9 and TRBJ1-5): DSGVTQTPKHLITATGQRVTLRCSPRSGDLSVYWYQQSLDQGLQFLIQYYNGEERAKGNILERFSAQQFPDLHSELNLSSLELGDSALYFCASSVEGLYSNQPQHFGDGTRLSIL.

The chain uses TRBV11-2 and TRBJ1-2; tentative D call: TRBD1 (5 bases). Germline lookup yields CDR1 SGHAT and CDR2 FQNNGV. The CDR3 extends over 15 amino acids. The V end lost 5 bases, the J end lost 7 bases, and 20 bases lay between the germline ends. For the CDR3, the DNA is TGTGCCAGCAGCCCCGCCCGGTGGGGGGGTTTTGGCTACACCTTC. The encoded protein is CASSPARWGGFGYTF.

This clone was detected a few times. V gene TRBV25-1 combines with J gene TRBJ1-1, with a possible D match to TRBD1 (6 bases). Trimming shortened V by 2 bases and J by 7 bases, and 14 bases separated the two germline ends. The CDR3 sequence is 14 residues long. Looked up from germline, CDR1 is MGHDK and CDR2 is SYGVNS. DNA for the CDR3: TGTGCCAGCAGTGAACGGGGAGGGGGTCATGAAGCTTTCTTT. It codes for CASSERGGGHEAFF.

This sequence joins TRBV5-4 and TRBJ2-7; tentative D call: TRBD2 (6 bases). This CDR3 region has 15 residues. V dropped 5 bases and J dropped 0 bases, with 15 bases sitting between them. CDR1 SGHNT and CDR2 YYREEE come from the germline V gene (reference sequence). The CDR3 region is CASRLVGGGSYEQYF. The CDR3, as DNA: TGTGCCAGCAGACTCGTGGGGGGAGGCTCCTACGAGCAGTACTTC.

This clone was picked up one time. Other DNA sequences of this sample code for an identical CDR3. This rearrangement joins TRBV29-1 to TRBJ1-1; 7 nucleotides match TRBD1. The CDR3 consists of 13 residues. The V segment lost 6 bases and the J segment 8 bases; nucleotides outside the gene matches: 12. From germline, CDR1 is SQVTM and CDR2 ANQGSEA. The CDR3 region is CSVGDRRVSEAFF. The CDR3 region has the DNA TGCAGCGTGGGGGACAGACGGGTCTCCGAAGCTTTCTTT.

The chain joins TRBV10-1 to TRBJ2-7; 7 bases map to TRBD1. The J segment lost 3 bases and the V segment lost 6 bases, leaving 5 bases of the junction unmatched. This CDR3 comprises 13 residues. The V gene's germline CDR1 is WNHNN and CDR2 SYGVQD (reference sequence). The CDR3: CASSADRNYEQYF. The CDR3 coding sequence is TGCGCCAGCAGCGCGGACAGGAACTACGAGCAGTACTTC.

In this sample, this clone turned up once. The V and J genes are TRBV7-9 and TRBJ2-1; 11 nucleotides agree with TRBD1. CDR3 length equals 17 residues. Germline values: CDR1 SEHNR, CDR2 FQNEAQ (reference sequence). V gave up 3 bases and J gave up 7 bases; unmatched junction bases: 11. The DNA of the CDR3 is TGTGCCAGCAGCTTTCTAGACCGGGACAGGGGGGAGAATGAGCAGTTCTTC. Its protein is CASSFLDRDRGENEQFF.

The chain joins TRBV7-9 to TRBJ2-7, with 7 bases fitting TRBD2. J lost 0 bases, V lost 5 bases, and 4 bases had no gene match. CDR3 size: 14 residues. CDR1 and CDR2 (germline): SEHNR, FQNEAQ (reference sequence). This CDR3 reads CASSPSGFSYEQYF. CDR3 coding DNA: TGTGCCAGCAGCCCTAGCGGATTCTCCTACGAGCAGTACTTC. The entire variable domain, with the rest obtained from reference TRBV7-9 and TRBJ2-7, is as follows: DTGVSQNPRHKITKRGQNVTFRCDPISEHNRLYWYRQTLGQGPEFLTYFQNEAQLEKSRLLSDRFSAERPKGSFSTLEIQRTEQGDSAMYLCASSPSGFSYEQYFGPGTRLTVT.

This chain connects TRBV7-2 to TRBJ2-7; 7 positions match TRBD1. Looked up from germline, CDR1 is SGHTA and CDR2 is FQGNSA. The CDR3 loop spans 13 amino acids. V trimming: 4 bases; J trimming: 12 bases; junction bases outside the gene matches: 12. CDR3 sequence: CASSSGGQPLGYF. The CDR3, as DNA: TGTGCCAGCAGCTCAGGGGGACAGCCTCTGGGGTACTTC.

The chain recombines TRBV19 with TRBJ1-5; 10 bases align to TRBD1. Germline-derived CDR1 and CDR2 are LNHDA and SQIVND (reference sequence). The CDR3 loop spans 13 amino acids. After removal of 7 bases from V and 7 bases from J, the junction contained 4 bases not matched to a gene. The CDR3 loop reads CASTGQGEQPQHF. The CDR3 DNA follows: TGTGCCAGTACCGGACAGGGGGAACAGCCCCAGCATTTT.